Following are 16 T cell receptor beta chains from one sample sequenced in a study of OX40 agonist ivuxolimab in advanced cancers. The assay was immunoSEQ multiplex PCR, and TCRdb's table has in-frame clones only and misses some. Of under 90,000 clones in the sample, over 85% were seen once. Sequencing was performed on CD4+ or CD8+ T cells sorted from blood, taken in a trial of the OX40 agonist ivuxolimab. The receptor source for this set is an adult with an advanced solid tumor such as melanoma, head and neck, liver or kidney cancer.

The V gene is TRBV10-3, the J gene TRBJ2-2; 9 nucleotides match TRBD1. The V and J ends lost 0 bases and 0 bases, in that order; junction bases with no gene match: 5. CDR1 ENHRY and CDR2 SYGVKD come from the germline V gene. The CDR3 is 18 residues long. CDR3 bases: TGTGCCATCAGTGAGTCCAGGACAGGGGCCCCGAACACCGGGGAGCTGTTTTTT. Translation: CAISESRTGAPNTGELFF.

V usage is TRBV28 and J usage is TRBJ1-1, with D unresolved. Germline values: CDR1 MDHEN, CDR2 SYDVKM. The CDR3 loop spans 12 amino acids. V was pared by 2 bases and J by 5 bases, with 6 bases between. This CDR3 reads CASSLAATEAFF. For the CDR3, the DNA is TGTGCCAGCAGTTTAGCCGCTACTGAAGCTTTCTTT.

V usage is TRBV18 and J usage is TRBJ2-7; TRBD1 matches 11 bases. The germline gives CDR1 KGHSH, CDR2 LQKENI. V shed 2 bases, J shed 6 bases, and the junction held 6 bases outside the gene matches. This CDR3 is built from 15 residues. CDR3 nucleotides: TGTGCCAGCTCACCATACGGACAGGGGGCGCGCGAGCAGTACTTC. This translates into CASSPYGQGAREQYF.

The chain is built from TRBV10-3 and TRBJ1-2; TRBD1 matches 7 bases. Losses at the gene ends were 6 bases for V and 3 bases for J; bases not matched to a gene: 7. CDR1 and CDR2 from the germline V gene are ENHRY and SYGVKD. This CDR3 is 14 amino acids long. For the CDR3, the DNA is TGTGCCATCAGCGCAGTCGGGACAGACTATGGCTACACCTTC. This sequence encodes CAISAVGTDYGYTF.

The J gene is TRBJ2-7, the V gene TRBV13; 8 positions agree with TRBD2. Trimming removed 4 bases from V and 6 bases from J; junction bases left unmatched: 11. This CDR3 has 15 amino acids. Germline V gene lookup returns CDR1 PRHDT and CDR2 FYEKMQ (reference sequence). CDR3 residues: CASSSSGTGGAEQYF. In nucleotides, the CDR3 is TGTGCCAGCAGCTCTTCCGGGACGGGGGGGGCCGAGCAGTACTTC. The variable domain in full, with the rest retrieved from reference TRBV13 and TRBJ2-7, is AAGVIQSPRHLIKEKRETATLKCYPIPRHDTVYWYQQGPGQDPQFLISFYEKMQSDKGSIPDRFSAQQFSDYHSELNMSSLELGDSALYFCASSSSGTGGAEQYFGPGTRLTVT.

The rearrangement joins TRBV7-8 to TRBJ2-3; TRBD2 aligns across 10 bases. The CDR3 contains 14 residues. CDR1 and CDR2 from the germline V gene are SGHVS and FQNEAQ. V was pared by 5 bases and J by 5 bases, with 4 bases of the junction left unmatched. The DNA for the CDR3 is TGTGCCAGCAGCCTCAGCGGGAGGGGAGATACGCAGTATTTT. Encoded protein: CASSLSGRGDTQYF.

The chain is built from TRBV6-5 and TRBJ1-1; 9 bases are a match to TRBD1. From germline, CDR1 is MNHEY and CDR2 SVGAGI. V shed 2 bases and J 1 base; nucleotides not matched to a gene: 2. The CDR3 runs to 15 residues. For the CDR3, the DNA is TGTGCCAGCAGTTACCCGACAGGGGGGAACACTGAAGCTTTCTTT. Translation gives CASSYPTGGNTEAFF.

CDR3 bases: TGTGCCAGCTCACCCTCCGGCATTAGCAATCAGCCCCAGCATTTT. It translates to CASSPSGISNQPQHF. The chain carries TRBV18 and TRBJ1-5, with D unresolved. V lost 3 bases to trimming and J lost 0 bases, with 9 bases between them. Looked up from germline, CDR1 is KGHSH and CDR2 is LQKENI. CDR3 length: 15 amino acids. The whole variable domain, remainder taken from reference TRBV18 and TRBJ1-5, is NAGVMQNPRHLVRRRGQEARLRCSPMKGHSHVYWYRQLPEEGLKFMVYLQKENIIDESGMPKERFSAEFPKEGPSILRIQQVVRGDSAAYFCASSPSGISNQPQHFGDGTRLSIL.

The rearrangement joins TRBV30 to TRBJ2-5; D possibly corresponds to TRBD2 (5 bases). Trimming took off 3 bases at V and 5 bases at J, with 10 bases between the two ends. The V gene's germline CDR1 is GTSNPN and CDR2 SVGIG (reference sequence). This CDR3 has 12 residues. The CDR3 coding sequence is TGTGCCTGGAGGAGGGATGCGGAGACCCAGTACTTC. Translation: CAWRRDAETQYF.

The rearrangement uses TRBV27 and TRBJ1-5; 10 nucleotides match TRBD1. V trimming: 9 bases; J trimming: 5 bases; junction bases outside the gene matches: 1. Germline V gene lookup returns CDR1 MNHEY and CDR2 SMNVEV (reference sequence). CDR3 size: 12 residues. The DNA for the CDR3 is TGTGCCAGGACAGGGGGCTATCAGCCCCAGCATTTT. It is translated as CARTGGYQPQHF.

This clone was picked up a small number of times. The chain employs TRBV30 and TRBJ2-7; D is possibly TRBD1 or TRBD2 (5 bases each). Trimming stripped 5 bases from V and 6 bases from J, with 17 bases between. The germline CDR1 and CDR2 sequences are GTSNPN and SVGIG (reference sequence). The CDR3 consists of 13 residues. This chain's CDR3 is CAWEGPSPGEQYF. In DNA, the CDR3 is TGTGCCTGGGAGGGACCATCACCTGGCGAGCAGTACTTC.

The chain couples TRBV5-1 to TRBJ2-3, with 7 bases aligning to TRBD2. The V gene's germline CDR1 is SGHRS and CDR2 YFSETQ. The CDR3 extends over 15 amino acids. Trimming removed 4 bases from V and 1 base from J; junction bases left unmatched: 6. CDR3 bases: TGCGCCAGCAGCCTCGGGGGGTTCGGCACAGATACGCAGTATTTT. It is translated as CASSLGGFGTDTQYF.

This chain joins TRBV7-9 and TRBJ2-6, with D uncertain. The CDR3 spans 16 residues. Germline V gives CDR1 SEHNR, CDR2 FQNEAQ (reference sequence). Trimming took off 3 bases at V and 0 bases at J, with 9 bases between the two ends. The CDR3 DNA follows: TGTGCCAGCAGCTTCTCGCCCAGCTCTGGGGCCAACGTCCTGACTTTC. Protein product: CASSFSPSSGANVLTF.

This clone was recorded once. The V and J genes are TRBV28 and TRBJ1-5; 8 bases fit TRBD1. V shed 6 bases and J 5 bases; nucleotides not matched to a gene: 12. This CDR3 spans 16 amino acids. The germline V gene encodes CDR1 MDHEN and CDR2 SYDVKM. The CDR3 sequence: CASSIGAGGTYQPQHF. The DNA for the CDR3 is TGTGCCAGCAGCATAGGGGCAGGGGGCACTTATCAGCCCCAGCATTTT.

The chain employs TRBV5-6 and TRBJ2-5; no clear D gene. In germline, CDR1 is SGHDT, CDR2 YYEEEE. The CDR3 spans 15 residues. The germline V and J ends were trimmed by 0 bases and 2 bases, with 11 bases remaining between them. The CDR3 protein is CASSLDSILQETQYF. The CDR3, as DNA: TGTGCCAGCAGCTTGGATAGCATCCTGCAAGAGACCCAGTACTTC. Together with reference TRBV5-6 and TRBJ2-5, the CDR3 gives the full variable domain: DAGVTQSPTHLIKTRGQQVTLRCSPKSGHDTVSWYQQALGQGPQFIFQYYEEEERQRGNFPDRFSGHQFPNYSSELNVNALLLGDSALYLCASSLDSILQETQYFGPGTRLLVL.

The chain is built from TRBV29-1 and TRBJ2-7; 7 nucleotides line up with TRBD1. Germline CDR1 reads SQVTM; CDR2 reads ANQGSEA. Trimming removed 8 bases from V and 4 bases from J; junction bases left unmatched: 20. The CDR3 length is 16 residues. CDR3 amino acids: CSPPPAPGTAIYEQYF. The CDR3 bases are TGCAGCCCCCCCCCGGCTCCGGGGACAGCGATTTACGAGCAGTACTTC.